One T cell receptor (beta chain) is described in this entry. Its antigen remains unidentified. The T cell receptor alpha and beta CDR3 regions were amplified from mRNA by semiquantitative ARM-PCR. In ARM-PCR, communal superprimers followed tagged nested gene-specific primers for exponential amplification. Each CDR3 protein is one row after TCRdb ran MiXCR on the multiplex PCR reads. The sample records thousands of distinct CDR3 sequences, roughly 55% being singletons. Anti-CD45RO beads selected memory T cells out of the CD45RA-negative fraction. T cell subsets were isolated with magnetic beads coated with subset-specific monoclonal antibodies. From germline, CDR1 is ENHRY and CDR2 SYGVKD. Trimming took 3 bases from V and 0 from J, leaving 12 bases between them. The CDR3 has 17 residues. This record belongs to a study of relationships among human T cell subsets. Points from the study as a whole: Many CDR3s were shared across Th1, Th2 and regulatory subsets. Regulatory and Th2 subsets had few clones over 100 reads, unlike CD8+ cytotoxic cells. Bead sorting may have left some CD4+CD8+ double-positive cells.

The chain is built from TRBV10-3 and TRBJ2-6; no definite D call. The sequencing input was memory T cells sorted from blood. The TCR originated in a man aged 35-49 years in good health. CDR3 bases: TGTGCCATCAGTGACAGTTACATCCTCTCTGGGGCCAACGTCCTGACTTTC. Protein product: CAISDSYILSGANVLTF.